The 5 T cell receptor beta chains below come from one sample, sequenced in a study of T-cell memory formation after mild COVID-19 listed by TCRdb under 2021. Library prep was done by 5' RACE. TCRdb records Illumina NovaSeq 6000 as the sequencer. TCRdb took the public reads, trimmed them with fastp at Q25, ran MiXCR for clone calling and kept in-frame beta chains. Every CDR3 protein is listed once, alongside the most common genes and DNA of its rows. The sample table holds roughly 110,000 distinct CDR3 sequences, of which approximately 15% were seen once. Jointly, the top ten make up 39% of the sample. The material sequenced was PBMCs or a T cell subset sorted from them (not recorded which). The receptors originated from a man aged 18 to 30 who had mild COVID-19 (a few samples of this study predate the infection). The sample titles of this study are shuffled in the database, so cell type and time point are left out; the donor was told from shared clones.

The chain recombines TRBV6-2 or TRBV6-3 with TRBJ1-1, with D perhaps TRBD1 (6 bases). CDR3 length: 13 residues. V was shortened by 10 bases and J by 2 bases, with 14 bases between the two germline ends. The germline CDR1 and CDR2 sequences are MNHEY and SVGEGT. The CDR3 region has the DNA TGTGCCACCCGGCAGGGGCGAAACACTGAAGCTTTCTTT. Its protein is CATRQGRNTEAFF.

V usage is TRBV20-1 and J usage is TRBJ2-1, with TRBD2 identical over 11 bases. The germline V gene encodes CDR1 DFQATT and CDR2 SNEGSKA (reference sequence). V lost 2 bases and J lost 8; bases outside the gene matches: 8. The CDR3 totals 15 residues. DNA of the CDR3: TGCAGTGCTAGAAGTAGCGGGGGGGTCTTCTATGAGCAGTTCTTC. As protein: CSARSSGGVFYEQFF.

The rearrangement uses TRBV7-2 and TRBJ1-6; D might be TRBD1 (5 bases). Germline V gene sequence: CDR1 SGHTA, CDR2 FQGNSA. The CDR3 has 14 residues. Trimming removed 6 bases at V and 4 bases at J, with 10 bases between. The CDR3 reads CASRPRDYNSPLHF. The CDR3 nucleotides are TGTGCCAGCAGGCCCAGGGATTATAATTCACCCCTCCACTTT.

The chain combines TRBV6-6 with TRBJ2-3, with D possibly called TRBD1 or TRBD2 (6 bases each). CDR1 and CDR2 from the germline V gene are MNHNY and SVGAGI (reference sequence). The CDR3 is 16 residues long. V was clipped by 5 bases and J by 4 bases, with 19 bases between them. The CDR3 sequence is CASSRARGLSPDTQYF. CDR3 coding DNA: TGTGCCAGCAGTAGGGCTCGGGGGCTTAGTCCAGATACGCAGTATTTT.

The V and J genes are TRBV20-1 and TRBJ1-6, with a weak D call TRBD1 (6 bases). V was cut by 1 base and J by 8 bases, with 15 bases left in between. The CDR3 is 15 residues long. Germline V CDR1 and CDR2: DFQATT, SNEGSKA (reference sequence). The CDR3 nucleotides read TGCAGTGCTAGAGTAAGGGGGAAGTATGATTCACCCCTCCACTTT. As protein: CSARVRGKYDSPLHF.